A selection of T cell receptor beta chains follows, all from one sample in a study of blood T cell repertoires in COVID-19. Some clones are missing from TCRdb's copy, which holds only in-frame ones; the method was immunoSEQ multiplex PCR. The sample lists approximately 80,000 clones, over 70% occurring once. Sequencing was carried out using peripheral blood. Every receptor here comes from a human donor in a cohort sampled during active COVID-19. Both conserved end residues are part of each CDR3. Each record gives: V gene, clone size, D gene, J gene, CDR3 protein, CDR3 DNA. The D gene is left open where the match is weak. Clone size is shown for a subset of rows, as once, few, many or a class of expanded clone.

>TRBV6-5|NA|NA|TRBJ1-2
CASSYRQATYGYTF
TGTGCCAGCAGTTACCGACAGGCAACCTATGGCTACACCTTC
>TRBV19|NA|TRBD1|TRBJ1-1
CASSIQGAGTEAFF
TGTGCCAGTAGTATCCAGGGGGCTGGCACTGAAGCTTTCTTT
>TRBV5-6|NA|TRBD2|TRBJ2-1
CASSSPGGANEQFF
TGTGCCAGCAGCTCACCCGGGGGGGCCAATGAGCAGTTCTTC
>TRBV5-1|once|NA|TRBJ1-4
CASSSAPQIEYRGKLFF
TGCGCCAGCAGCTCCGCGCCACAAATCGAATATAGGGGAAAACTGTTTTTT
>TRBV18|NA|TRBD1|TRBJ1-5
CASSQGQNSNQPQHF
TGTGCCAGCTCACAGGGACAGAATAGCAATCAGCCCCAGCATTTT
>TRBV6-6|NA|NA|TRBJ1-4
CASSYGRRGEKLFF
TGTGCCAGCAGTTACGGTAGGAGGGGTGAAAAACTGTTTTTT
>TRBV9|NA|TRBD1|TRBJ1-6
CASSGNRARGSPLHF
TGTGCCAGCAGCGGAAACAGGGCCAGGGGGTCACCCCTCCACTTT
>TRBV4-1|NA|NA|TRBJ2-1
CASSELDSRSYNEQFF
TGCGCCAGCAGCGAATTGGACAGTCGCTCCTACAATGAGCAGTTCTTC
>TRBV4-1|NA|TRBD1|TRBJ1-3
CASSQGDRAGNTIYF
TGCGCCAGCAGCCAAGGGGACAGGGCTGGAAACACCATATATTTT
>TRBV5-1|NA|TRBD1|TRBJ2-7
CASSLGQGIDEQYF
TGCGCCAGCAGCCTGGGACAGGGTATCGACGAGCAGTACTTC
>TRBV2|few|TRBD1|TRBJ1-2
CASFSPGTGFGYGYTF
TGTGCCAGCTTTTCGCCTGGGACAGGGTTTGGATATGGCTACACCTTC
>TRBV24-1|NA|TRBD1|TRBJ1-2
CATSDTRQGMGGYTF
TGTGCCACCAGTGACACCAGACAGGGGATGGGCGGCTACACCTTC
>TRBV5-1|few|TRBD1|TRBJ2-1
CASSTGQVPSSYNEQFF
TGCGCCAGCAGCACAGGACAGGTTCCGAGCTCCTACAATGAGCAGTTCTTC
>TRBV19|NA|TRBD1|TRBJ1-2
CASSDRGLIYGYTF
TGTGCCAGTAGTGATAGGGGGCTTATCTATGGCTACACCTTC
>TRBV6-5|NA|TRBD2|TRBJ2-3
CASSRKGGVEDTQYF
TGTGCCAGCAGTCGAAAGGGAGGGGTTGAAGATACGCAGTATTTT
>TRBV6-5|NA|NA|TRBJ1-2
CASSPAGGLGYTF
TGTGCCAGCAGTCCCGCGGGGGGGCTTGGCTACACCTTC
>TRBV20-1|NA|NA|TRBJ2-3
CSARDPNTQYF
TGCAGTGCTAGAGATCCTAATACGCAGTATTTT
>TRBV5-6|NA|TRBD1|TRBJ1-5
CASSGSRGRSNQPQHF
TGTGCCAGCAGCGGAAGCAGGGGGCGCAGCAATCAGCCCCAGCATTTT
>TRBV11-2|few|NA|TRBJ1-1
CASSQNAEAFF
TGTGCCAGCAGCCAGAACGCTGAAGCTTTCTTT
>TRBV3-1/TRBV3-2|once|TRBD2|TRBJ2-7
CASSQDSGTRMYF
TGTGCCAGCAGCCAAGATTCGGGGACTAGGATGTACTTC
>TRBV6-1|NA|TRBD1|TRBJ1-2
CASSEAGTTGFGYTF
TGTGCCAGCAGTGAAGCTGGGACGACAGGGTTTGGCTACACCTTC
>TRBV5-1|NA|TRBD1|TRBJ1-1
CASSLTGVDGEAFF
TGCGCCAGCAGCTTAACAGGGGTCGACGGTGAAGCTTTCTTT
>TRBV7-2|NA|NA|TRBJ2-5
CASSLGLNRGLETQYF
TGTGCCAGCAGCTTAGGATTGAATAGGGGCTTGGAGACCCAGTACTTC
>TRBV6-5|NA|NA|TRBJ2-5
CASSQGRTVQETQYF
TGTGCCAGCAGCCAAGGGAGGACGGTGCAAGAGACCCAGTACTTC
>TRBV5-6|NA|TRBD2|TRBJ2-5
CASSPVERGGLETQYF
TGTGCCAGCAGCCCCGTGGAGCGGGGGGGCTTGGAGACCCAGTACTTC
>TRBV9|NA|TRBD2|TRBJ2-3
CASSATSGATDTQYF
TGTGCCAGCAGCGCGACTAGCGGAGCGACAGATACGCAGTATTTT
>TRBV3-1/TRBV3-2|NA|NA|TRBJ1-1
CASSQSSMNTEAFF
TGTGCCAGCAGCCAATCGAGTATGAACACTGAAGCTTTCTTT
>TRBV5-1|NA|NA|TRBJ2-6
CATGVNSGANVLTF
TGCGCCACGGGGGTCAACTCTGGGGCCAACGTCCTGACTTTC
>TRBV4-1|NA|TRBD1|TRBJ2-7
CASSQVSGTAYEQYF
TGCGCCAGCAGCCAAGTCTCCGGGACAGCATACGAGCAGTACTTC
>TRBV7-2|NA|NA|TRBJ2-3
CASSLGGVADTQYF
TGTGCCAGCAGCTTAGGGGGGGTTGCGGATACGCAGTATTTT
>TRBV24-1|few|NA|TRBJ1-3
CATSDGLPGGNTIYF
TGTGCCACCAGTGATGGGCTGCCTGGAGGAAACACCATATATTTT
>TRBV3-1/TRBV3-2|NA|NA|TRBJ1-6
CASSPRQPNSPLHF
TGTGCCAGCAGCCCAAGACAGCCCAATTCACCCCTCCACTTT
>TRBV6-1|NA|TRBD1|TRBJ2-7
CASSESGTGLPYEQYF
TGTGCCAGCAGTGAATCCGGGACAGGGTTACCCTACGAGCAGTACTTC
>TRBV7-9|NA|TRBD2|TRBJ2-5
CASSSGTSGKETQYF
TGTGCCAGCAGCTCGGGGACTAGCGGAAAAGAGACCCAGTACTTC
>TRBV19|once|NA|TRBJ1-5
CASSPKGGLSNQPQHF
TGTGCCAGTAGTCCTAAGGGCGGACTATCCAATCAGCCCCAGCATTTT
>TRBV15|once|TRBD1|TRBJ2-5
CATSGSTGSQETQYF
TGTGCCACCAGCGGATCGACAGGGTCCCAAGAGACCCAGTACTTC
>TRBV5-4|NA|NA|TRBJ2-3
CASSLSTDTDTQYF
TGTGCCAGCAGCTTGTCCACAGACACAGATACGCAGTATTTT
>TRBV18|NA|NA|TRBJ2-1
CASSPRPGTHYNEQFF
TGTGCCAGCTCACCACGGCCGGGGACTCATTACAATGAGCAGTTCTTC
>TRBV2|NA|TRBD1|TRBJ1-1
CASKVQGASGTEAFF
TGTGCCAGCAAGGTACAGGGGGCATCCGGCACTGAAGCTTTCTTT
>TRBV4-1|few|TRBD1|TRBJ2-7
CASSQGTGRPTSEQYF
TGCGCCAGCAGCCAAGGGACAGGGAGGCCCACATCCGAGCAGTACTTC
>TRBV5-1|NA|NA|TRBJ2-3
CASSFGYSDTQYF
TGCGCCAGCAGCTTCGGGTATTCAGATACGCAGTATTTT
>TRBV7-6|NA|NA|TRBJ1-4
CASSLGGAGAEELFF
TGTGCCAGCAGCTTAGGGGGAGCAGGAGCCGAGGAACTGTTTTTT
>TRBV11-3|NA|TRBD2|TRBJ2-5
CASSLGVASGDQETQYF
TGTGCCAGCAGCTTAGGGGTGGCTAGCGGGGACCAAGAGACCCAGTACTTC
>TRBV9|NA|NA|TRBJ2-7
CASSQGYEQYF
TGTGCCAGCAGCCAGGGTTACGAGCAGTACTTC
>TRBV5-4|NA|NA|TRBJ2-1
CASSLGGQNEFF
TGTGCCAGCAGCTTGGGGGGCCAGAATGAGTTCTTC
>TRBV2|NA|NA|TRBJ2-7
CASSVQGRDYEQYF
TGTGCCAGCAGTGTGCAGGGGCGAGACTACGAGCAGTACTTC
>TRBV4-3|once|NA|TRBJ1-5
CASSQDRGRVLQPQHF
TGCGCCAGCAGCCAAGATCGGGGGAGGGTATTACAGCCCCAGCATTTT
>TRBV7-9|NA|NA|TRBJ1-5
CASSLGAVYQPQHF
TGTGCCAGCAGCTTAGGGGCAGTGTATCAGCCCCAGCATTTT
>TRBV10-2|NA|TRBD1|TRBJ2-7
CASLGTGAGYEQYF
TGCGCCAGCCTCGGGACAGGGGCGGGGTACGAGCAGTACTTC
>TRBV10-1|NA|NA|TRBJ1-5
CASSESLPGVKHF
TGCGCCAGCAGTGAGTCGCTTCCCGGGGTAAAACATTTT
>TRBV5-1|NA|TRBD2|TRBJ2-1
CASSWGLAGASYNEQFF
TGCGCCAGCAGCTGGGGACTAGCGGGGGCCTCCTACAATGAGCAGTTCTTC
>TRBV5-1|NA|TRBD1|TRBJ1-1
CASSLLSAGGTEAFF
TGCGCCAGCAGCTTGTTATCGGCAGGGGGCACTGAAGCTTTCTTT